This T cell receptor beta chain stems from a study of shared clonotypes between healthy human individuals. Whole-study results and caveats: Naive subsets tended to show greater estimated richness than memory subsets. The four-donor shared clonotypes exceeded non-shared clonotypes in generation probability, with non-shared ones scoring lower.

Regarding this clone: Its antigen is as yet unknown.

Some clones are missing from TCRdb's copy, which holds only in-frame ones; the method was immunoSEQ multiplex PCR. The table records roughly 2.5 million clones, 90% to 95% of them present only once. The sample taken for sequencing was naive CD4+ T cells sorted from blood. Regarding subset: CD45RA+ positively selected. This receptor was identified in a man aged 18 to 30 in good health.

The CDR3 spells CASSAGQGAGELFF. The CDR3 bases are TGTGCCAGCAGCGCGGGACAGGGCGCCGGGGAGCTGTTTTTT. This chain joins TRBV9 and TRBJ2-2, with 9 bases that match TRBD1. The trim removed 3 bases at V and 6 bases at J, leaving 3 bases unmatched. The CDR3 length is 14 residues. Per the germline V gene, CDR1 is SGDLS and CDR2 is YYNGEE. The entire variable domain, with the rest obtained from reference TRBV9 and TRBJ2-2, is as follows: DSGVTQTPKHLITATGQRVTLRCSPRSGDLSVYWYQQSLDQGLQFLIQYYNGEERAKGNILERFSAQQFPDLHSELNLSSLELGDSALYFCASSAGQGAGELFFGEGSRLTVL.